This T cell receptor beta chain was sequenced during a study of T cells in Graves' hyperthyroidism and ophthalmopathy (dated by TCRdb to the late 2010s). About the full investigation: Peripheral blood samples were taken at initial diagnosis, before any treatment was given. To identify TCR V-J signatures that set the groups apart, the researchers used a discovery cohort of more than 95 patients, made up of around 42 with Graves' ophthalmopathy and 57 with stable Graves' hyperthyroidism. Prospective prediction of ophthalmopathy was tested in an independent validation cohort consisting of about 19 hyperthyroidism patients and 17 patients who later progressed to ophthalmopathy. The approximately 98 discovery patients were randomly divided into training and test sets at a 7:3 ratio. Thyroid tissue and blood T-cell repertoires from roughly six Graves' hyperthyroidism patients were also compared in the study. After sampling, hyperthyroidism patients received methimazole starting at 30 mg daily, and ophthalmopathy patients received high-dose intravenous methylprednisolone. The paper reports TCR Vbeta CDR3 sequencing of some 140 peripheral blood samples: under 45 ophthalmopathy, about 75 hyperthyroidism and some 17 progressor patients.

For CDR1 and CDR2, the germline V gene lists SGHTS and YDEGEE. The CDR3 measures 15 amino acids from cysteine to phenylalanine. Just the 45-base CDR3 DNA is kept, in frame starting at base 1. From V the trimming removes 0 bases and from J it removes 7 bases, while the gene matches leave 9 bases of the junction unaccounted for. Notes on this clonotype: Its recognized antigen is unknown. Base quality data are lacking; no much larger clone is found one base away.

Ophthalmopathy patients had moderately to severely active disease, Clinical Activity Score of at least 3, NOSPECS grade of at least 4, and duration under 3 months. Exclusion was applied to patients with uncontrolled infections, other autoimmune diseases, pregnancy or lactation. Diagnoses were established on the basis of clinical symptoms, serum thyroxine and TRAb, thyroid ultrasound, and orbital computed tomography. PBMCs were separated from over 9 ml of fresh peripheral blood using Ficoll-Paque density gradient centrifugation. Trizol reagent was used to extract total RNA, and RNA quality was then checked on an Agilent 2100 Bioanalyzer. The TCR beta CDR3 regions were amplified from RNA transcripts. A first-round RT-PCR of the TCR CDR3 used the HTBI primer set with the Qiagen OneStep RT-PCR kit. A second multiplex PCR round built the libraries, followed by size selection and purification. Libraries were sequenced paired-end with 100 bp reads on an Illumina HiSeq2000. In the paper's pipeline: SOAPnuke was used to process the raw data, throwing out any read that contained adapters or uncalled bases, had a mean Phred below 15, or lacked an exact constant-primer or identifier match. High-quality paired reads were merged using COPE v1.2.5, and each unique nucleotide sequence was defined as a clonotype. MiTCR v1.1 was used to align the clonotypes against IMGT TRBV, TRBD and TRBJ reference segments. Analysis was restricted to V-J combinations with a frequency above 0.0001, which covered just over 98% of repertoires. A TCS score was defined as the ratio of F50 (clonal expansion) to E x V (chaos), with BLOSUM62-based TCRdist applied between CDR3 peptides within each V-J. Welch's t-statistics and random forest reduced roughly 530 V-J features to 13, which were used in a naive Bayes classifier (R e1071). Starting from the raw public reads, TCRdb applied fastp trimming at Q25, assembled clones with MiXCR and retained in-frame beta chains. Each record represents a unique CDR3 protein, reported with the most common genes and DNA among its rows. These V and J calls originate from TCRdb's pipeline instead of the authors' own analysis. The sample records about half a million distinct CDR3 sequences, around a quarter of which are singletons. 11% of the sample lies in the top ten.

Beyond this particular receptor, the publication reports: A model built on a 13 V-J signature distinguished ophthalmopathy from stable hyperthyroidism, reaching 85% to 90% sensitivity and about 81% specificity in cross-validation and 80%/75% in testing. During validation, the model predicted progression to ophthalmopathy a median of around 7 months ahead of onset, with approximately 71% sensitivity and roughly 72% specificity. Most expanded thyroid clonotypes (frequency above 0.001) were also found in blood, which suggests that blood repertoires may mirror thyroid immune responses. Sample size was not statistically predetermined, and blinding of investigators to group allocation was not performed.

The V and J genes are TRBV5-8 and TRBJ1-1, with 7 bases aligning to TRBD1. Sequenced material: blood. The clonotype was recovered from a woman in her 30s with Graves' ophthalmopathy. The CDR3 protein sequence reads: CASSLGQGPMHEAFF. The DNA sequence is as follows: TGTGCCAGCAGCTTGGGACAGGGTCCTATGCATGAAGCTTTCTTT.